This TCR beta chain was captured in a study of blood T cell repertoires in COVID-19. Background on the study: Collection of acute and convalescent COVID-19 samples took place in the United States, Italy and Spain. PBMCs, B-cell-depleted T cells, or T cells provided the cDNA or gDNA that made up the material.

Methods used by the authors: Estimated nucleated cell counts came from reference gene primer amplification. The table came from immunoSEQ multiplex PCR; TCRdb's copy has only in-frame clones and leaves some out. V and J calls and clone size are given by that table; D and trimming were obtained from the DNA. The table includes some 270,000 clones, about nine tenths detected once. This clone was detected a few times. V was trimmed by 8 bases and J by 6 bases, leaving 14 bases between them. The length of the CDR3 is 14 residues. Germline-derived CDR1 and CDR2 are MNHEY and SVGAGI. This clonotype was obtained from a man in his forties with active or convalescent COVID-19. This sequence joins TRBV6-5 and TRBJ1-6; no reliable D call. Source material: peripheral blood. CDR3 coding DNA: TGTGCCAGCTCCCGGGAGCCATCTAATTCACCCCTCCACTTT. Translation: CASSREPSNSPLHF.